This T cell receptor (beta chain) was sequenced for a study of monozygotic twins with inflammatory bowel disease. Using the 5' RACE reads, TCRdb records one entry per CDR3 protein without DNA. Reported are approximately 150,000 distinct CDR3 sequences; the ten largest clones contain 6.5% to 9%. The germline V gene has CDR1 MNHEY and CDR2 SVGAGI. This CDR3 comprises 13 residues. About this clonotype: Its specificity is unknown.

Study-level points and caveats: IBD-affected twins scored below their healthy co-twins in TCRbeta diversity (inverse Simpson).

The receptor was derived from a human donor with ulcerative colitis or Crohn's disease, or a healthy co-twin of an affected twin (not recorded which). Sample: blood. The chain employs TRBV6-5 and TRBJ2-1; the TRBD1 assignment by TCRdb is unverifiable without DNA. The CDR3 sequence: CASGFNRVGEQFF.